This TCR beta chain was identified during a study of shared clonotypes between healthy human individuals. Donors were healthy HIV-negative adults without recent acute infections or vaccinations. The investigators split CD4+ cells into a CD45RA+ naive subset and a CD45RA-negative memory subset. Clones were sequenced by immunoSEQ multiplex PCR, and TCRdb holds only the in-frame ones, with some missing. This sample has roughly 1,500,000 clones, with nearly 99% found just once. Trimming pared 0 bases from V and 3 bases from J, leaving 16 bases between. Germline V gene data show CDR1 as SGDLS and CDR2 as YYNGEE. The CDR3 spans 16 residues.

This TCR was sampled from a man aged 30 to 45 in good health. The gene calls are TRBV9 and TRBJ2-7; no clear D gene. Sequencing was carried out using naive CD4+ T cells sorted from blood. The subset is: CD45RA+ positively selected. CDR3 loop: CASSVEIAAPYYEQYF. The CDR3, as DNA: TGTGCCAGCAGCGTAGAGATTGCGGCCCCCTACTACGAGCAGTACTTC.